The rows below give T cell receptor beta chains drawn from one sample of a study of neurological immune-mediated disorders. TCRdb recomputed calls from the 5' RACE reads with MiXCR, one row per CDR3 protein. The sample has around 26,000 distinct CDR3 sequences, 2.5% to 4% seen once; the top ten hold 6% to 9%. The sample consisted of PBMCs. The receptors were gathered from a woman under 40 with multiple sclerosis. The CDR3 runs from the conserved cysteine through the conserved F or W. A D gene is named only where the DNA matches it firmly. The size entry is marked missing in some rows and otherwise reads once, few, many or a size class.

J | size | D | V | DNA | CDR3
TRBJ1-5 | many | - | TRBV27 | TGTGCCAGTCCCGGGAGCTGGCAGCCCCAGAATTTT | CASPGSWQPQNF
TRBJ2-3 | many | - | TRBV29-1 | TGCAGCGTTAGAAAGGGGTCGGTTGATACGCAGTATTTT | CSVRKGSVDTQYF
TRBJ2-7 | many | TRBD2 | TRBV6-5 | TGTGCCAGCAGGGGGACTAGCGCCTACGAGCAGTACTTC | CASRGTSAYEQYF
TRBJ2-3 | - | - | TRBV6-4 | TGTGCCAGCAGCGCTGGACTTTCGGATACGCAGTATTTT | CASSAGLSDTQYF
TRBJ2-1 | many | - | TRBV4-3 | TGCGCCAGCAGCCAATACGTCAGCTCCTACAATGAGCAGTTCTTC | CASSQYVSSYNEQFF
TRBJ2-5 | many | - | TRBV18 | TGTGCCAGCTCACCGCTGGGTAACCAAGAGACCCAGTACTTC | CASSPLGNQETQYF
TRBJ1-5 | many | TRBD1 | TRBV7-6 | TGTGCCAGCAGTCAACAGGGGGGCAATCAGCCCCAGAATTTT | CASSQQGGNQPQNF
TRBJ1-4 | - | - | TRBV20-1 | TGCAGTGCTAGAGATTGGGCGGCAACTAATGAAAAACTGTTTTTT | CSARDWAATNEKLFF
TRBJ2-3 | many | - | TRBV14 | TGTGCCAGCAGCCGGGGACGCCTTTTCACAGATACGCAGTATTTT | CASSRGRLFTDTQYF
TRBJ2-7 | many | TRBD2 | TRBV5-1 | TGCGCCAGCAGCTTGGCCGGGGCTAGCGGGAGCCGCGAGCAGTACTTC | CASSLAGASGSREQYF
TRBJ1-5 | many | TRBD1 | TRBV20-1 | TGCAGTGCTAGAACGACAGGGAATCAGCCCCAGCATTTT | CSARTTGNQPQHF
TRBJ2-5 | many | - | TRBV9 | TGTGCCAGCAGCTCCTCCTCTACTGGAGAGACCCAGTACTTC | CASSSSSTGETQYF
TRBJ2-5 | many | - | TRBV2 | TGTGCCAGCAACCGAAGGGGTTTCCAAGAGACCCAGTACTTC | CASNRRGFQETQYF
TRBJ2-4 | many | - | TRBV29-1 | TGCAGCTCTAGAGGGGAGGCCAAAAACATTCAGTACTTC | CSSRGEAKNIQYF
TRBJ2-1 | many | TRBD2 | TRBV7-2 | TGTGCCAGCAGATTTTCTAGCGGGGCTGATGAGCAGTTCTTC | CASRFSSGADEQFF
TRBJ1-4 | many | - | TRBV6-6 | TGTGCCAGCAGTGTGGACCGAGGAAATGAAAAACTGTTTTTT | CASSVDRGNEKLFF
TRBJ2-1 | many | - | TRBV29-1 | TGCAGCGTTGAGTTGTACAGGGCCTTCAATGAGCAGTTCTTC | CSVELYRAFNEQFF
TRBJ1-2 | many | TRBD1 | TRBV29-1 | TGCAGCACGTTGACAGGGCTCTATGGCTACACCTTC | CSTLTGLYGYTF
TRBJ1-1 | many | - | TRBV6-2/TRBV6-3 | TGTGCCAGCAGTTACATGGGGCGTTCCACTGAAGCTTTCTTT | CASSYMGRSTEAFF
TRBJ1-5 | - | TRBD1 | TRBV6-6 | TGTGCCAGCAGTCATCCGGGACAGTACAATCAGCCCCAGCATTTT | CASSHPGQYNQPQHF
TRBJ2-1 | many | - | TRBV7-2 | TGTGCCAGCAGCCGGGCGGAGGGCGTACTTTCCTACAATGAGCAGTTCTTC | CASSRAEGVLSYNEQFF
TRBJ2-4 | many | - | TRBV15 | TGTGCCACCAGCAGTACTCTAACAGGGCACGGCATTCAGTACTTC | CATSSTLTGHGIQYF
TRBJ1-2 | many | TRBD1 | TRBV7-8 | TGTGCCAGCAGCCAAGGGGACAGAAGAGGCTACACCTTC | CASSQGDRRGYTF
TRBJ2-7 | many | - | TRBV20-1 | TGCAGTGCTAGAGATTTTCGACACGGCTCCTACGAGCAGTACTTC | CSARDFRHGSYEQYF
TRBJ1-4 | many | TRBD1 | TRBV20-1 | TGCAGTGCTGGCCCCACAGGGGGACTCAGCGAAAAACTGTTTTTT | CSAGPTGGLSEKLFF
TRBJ2-4 | many | TRBD1 | TRBV7-2 | TGTGCCAGCAGCGAACAGGGGGGCAAAAACATTCAGTACTTC | CASSEQGGKNIQYF